Below, 5 T cell receptor beta chains from the same sample are listed, as sequenced in a study of identical twins. TCRdb re-called the 5' RACE reads through MiXCR, storing one row per CDR3 protein. The sample carries fewer than 650,000 distinct CDR3 sequences, roughly 7.1% recorded once. This same sample was also taken into another study, of yellow fever vaccine responses in identical twins.

Input material: PBMCs. The receptors originated from a young woman in good health.

This clonotype has ten or more counts. The chain has TRBV15 and TRBJ1-1, with D maybe TRBD1 (6 bases). The germline V gene encodes CDR1 LNHNV and CDR2 YYDKDF (reference sequence). This CDR3 spans 15 amino acids. The V and J ends lost 1 base and 1 base respectively, with 10 bases between them. The DNA for the CDR3 is TGTGCCACCAGCAGAGGGGCAGGGGCGAACACTGAAGCTTTCTTT. Its translation: CATSRGAGANTEAFF.

The rearrangement links TRBV28 to TRBJ2-1, with 7 bases aligning to TRBD1. CDR1 is MDHEN and CDR2 is SYDVKM in the germline V gene. The CDR3 is 12 residues long. V lost 6 bases to trimming and J lost 12 bases; unmatched junction nucleotides: 8. CDR3 region: CASRETGSRQFF. CDR3 DNA sequence: TGTGCCAGCAGAGAGACAGGGTCTCGGCAGTTCTTC.

This clonotype has a handful of counts. The chain carries TRBV4-1 and TRBJ2-1; D is possibly TRBD1 or TRBD2 (5 bases each). The ends were cut back, 1 base at V and 7 bases at J, with 14 bases in the middle. The CDR3 length is 15 residues. CDR1 and CDR2 (germline): MGHRA, YSYEKL. CDR3 nucleotides: TGCGCCAGCAGCCAAGGTGGGGGTAGGGGTAATGAGCAGTTCTTC. Its protein product is CASSQGGGRGNEQFF.

This rearrangement joins TRBV7-8 to TRBJ2-7, with D perhaps TRBD2 (5 bases). Trimming pared 1 base from V and 5 bases from J, leaving 12 bases between. The germline gives CDR1 SGHVS, CDR2 FQNEAQ. CDR3 length: 14 residues. The CDR3 reads CASSLERLSDEQYF. The CDR3 bases are TGTGCCAGCAGCTTAGAACGGCTTAGCGACGAGCAGTACTTC.

This clonotype was seen a few times. The CDR3 loop reads CASSHLSGGRYNEQFF. CDR3 bases: TGTGCCAGCAGCCACCTTAGCGGGGGCAGGTACAATGAGCAGTTCTTC. The chain links TRBV3-1 to TRBJ2-1; 9 positions agree with TRBD2. The CDR3 is 16 amino acids. With V trimmed by 3 bases and J by 4 bases, 7 bases remained unmatched. The V gene's germline CDR1 is LGHDT and CDR2 YNNKEL (reference sequence).